These 6 T cell receptor beta chains came from one sample sequenced in a study of control samples from healthy donors and cancer patients. The method was immunoSEQ multiplex PCR; TCRdb's version includes in-frame clones alone and lacks a portion of them. The sample carries 130,000 or so clones, around nine tenths recorded once. The specimen was blood. The receptors come from a man aged 45-60 years in good health.

This chain links TRBV11-3 with TRBJ2-5, with a possible D match to TRBD2 (5 bases). Deletions cut 5 bases from V and 2 bases from J, with 15 bases between. This CDR3 is built from 15 residues. The germline V gene has CDR1 SGHNT and CDR2 YENEEA. Written as DNA, the CDR3 is TGTGCCAGCAGCACCTCTTTTCCGGGACAAGAGACCCAGTACTTC. Its translation is CASSTSFPGQETQYF. Full variable domain (missing parts from reference TRBV11-3 and TRBJ2-5): EAGVVQSPRYKIIEKKQPVAFWCNPISGHNTLYWYLQNLGQGPELLIRYENEEAVDDSQLPKDRFSAERLKGVDSTLKIQPAELGDSAVYLCASSTSFPGQETQYFGPGTRLLVL.

A single count supports this clone. The V and J genes are TRBV27 and TRBJ1-6, with D hard to call. Germline-derived CDR1 and CDR2 are MNHEY and SMNVEV (reference sequence). The V end lost 3 bases, the J end lost 5 bases, and 11 bases lay between the germline ends. The CDR3 length is 15 residues. The CDR3 loop is CASSFKPGHNSPLHF. CDR3 bases: TGTGCCAGCAGTTTTAAGCCAGGCCATAATTCACCCCTCCACTTT.

The gene calls are TRBV2 and TRBJ2-1; 8 bases line up with TRBD1. The germline V gene has CDR1 SNHLY and CDR2 FYNNEI. V dropped 6 bases and J dropped 0; count of bases not matched to a gene: 4. The CDR3 totals 15 residues. The CDR3 DNA sequence: TGTGCCAGCAGGACAGGGGCCTTCTCCTACAATGAGCAGTTCTTC. It is translated as CASRTGAFSYNEQFF.

The chain recombines TRBV10-3 with TRBJ1-4; TRBD1 agrees at 10 bases. The junction had 10 bases not matched to a gene; V was cut back by 10 bases and J by 5 bases. The CDR3 runs 15 residues. Germline lookup yields CDR1 ENHRY and CDR2 SYGVKD. The CDR3 DNA reads TGTGCCACCTCTAAAAGGGACAGGGGAAATGAAAAACTGTTTTTT. Protein sequence: CATSKRDRGNEKLFF.

The V and J genes are TRBV19 and TRBJ1-4; no clear D gene. This CDR3 has 15 amino acids. Trimming stripped 9 bases from V and 7 bases from J, with 21 bases between. Germline V CDR1 and CDR2: LNHDA, SQIVND (reference sequence). The CDR3 sequence: CASSLAGSTGEKLFF. The DNA of the CDR3 is TGTGCCAGCTCCCTGGCGGGATCGACGGGTGAAAAACTGTTTTTT.

Only one count was recorded for this clone. The J gene is TRBJ1-1, the V gene TRBV30; 9 nucleotides line up with TRBD1. Germline assignment: CDR1 GTSNPN and CDR2 SVGIG (reference sequence). The CDR3 loop spans 12 amino acids. The V segment lost 3 bases and the J segment 11 bases; nucleotides outside the gene matches: 7. In nucleotides, the CDR3 is TGTGCCTGGAGCGGAGGACAGGGGCTGGCTTTCTTT. This sequence encodes CAWSGGQGLAFF.